This TCR beta chain comes out of a study of T-cell memory formation after mild COVID-19. A few counts support this clonotype. TCRdb reanalysed the 5' RACE reads using MiXCR and keeps one entry per CDR3 protein. The sample lists tens of thousands of distinct CDR3 sequences, 11% to 15% occurring once. Per the germline V gene, CDR1 is SGHVS and CDR2 is FQNEAQ. Trimming removed 2 bases from V and 7 bases from J; junction bases left unmatched: 8. The CDR3 is 16 amino acids. This TCR was sampled from an adult woman who had mild COVID-19 (a few samples of this study predate the infection). Cell type and time point are not known. The gene calls are TRBV7-8 and TRBJ2-1, with TRBD2 matching 10 bases. The specimen sequenced was PBMCs or a T cell subset sorted from them (not recorded which). The CDR3 protein is CASSLRLAGVDNEQFF. DNA of the CDR3: TGTGCCAGCAGCTTACGGCTAGCGGGAGTGGATAATGAGCAGTTCTTC.